Below are 8 T cell receptor beta chains sequenced from a single sample in a study of blood T cell repertoires in COVID-19. The repertoire was sequenced with immunoSEQ multiplex PCR; TCRdb's copy has only in-frame clones and lacks some. This repertoire shows about 280,000 clones, around nine tenths found once; its top ten account for 6% to 6.5%. Sample: PBMCs or T cells enriched from blood (not recorded which). The receptors were sampled from a woman between 35 and 50 years old who had recovered from COVID-19.

The V gene is TRBV27, the J gene TRBJ2-3, with D tentatively TRBD2 (7 bases). Deletions cut 8 bases from V and 5 bases from J, with 14 bases between. CDR3 length: 13 residues. Germline values: CDR1 MNHEY, CDR2 SMNVEV (reference sequence). CDR3 nucleotides: TGTGCCAGCGTTCGAGGGGGGGAAGATACGCAGTATTTT. It is translated as CASVRGGEDTQYF.

This clone was observed a single time. The chain recombines TRBV5-6 with TRBJ2-7; 12 bases match TRBD2. Germline V gives CDR1 SGHDT, CDR2 YYEEEE. With V trimmed by 4 bases and J by 0 bases, 11 bases remained unmatched. The length of the CDR3 is 18 residues. The CDR3 protein is CASSPVGLAGLSSYEQYF. The CDR3 DNA sequence: TGTGCCAGCAGCCCTGTGGGACTAGCGGGCCTAAGCTCCTACGAGCAGTACTTC.

This chain joins TRBV5-1 and TRBJ2-3; 12 bases map to TRBD2. CDR3 size: 13 residues. J lost 14 bases, V lost 4 bases, and 8 bases had no gene match. CDR1 is SGHRS and CDR2 is YFSETQ in the germline V gene. CDR3 coding DNA: TGCGCCAGCAGCCCCCAATCTAGCGGGAGGGTGTATTTT. Its translation is CASSPQSSGRVYF.

This clone appeared a few times. This chain's CDR3 is CASSFGSSGYEQYF. The CDR3 bases are TGTGCCAGCAGCTTTGGGTCGTCGGGGTACGAGCAGTACTTC. This chain connects TRBV7-2 to TRBJ2-7, with D tentatively TRBD2 (5 bases). The germline V gene has CDR1 SGHTA and CDR2 FQGNSA. The CDR3 runs to 14 residues. With 3 bases removed from V and 4 bases from J, the gap between germline ends came to 13 bases.

This chain joins TRBV5-1 and TRBJ2-2; 7 positions agree with TRBD2. CDR1 and CDR2 (germline): SGHRS, YFSETQ. The trim removed 1 base at V and 4 bases at J, leaving 1 base unmatched. The CDR3 has 14 residues. DNA of the CDR3: TGCGCCAGCAGCTTGCCGGGGGGCACCGGGGAGCTGTTTTTT. It encodes CASSLPGGTGELFF.

The chain recombines TRBV7-2 with TRBJ2-7, with a weak D call TRBD2 (6 bases). Germline V gives CDR1 SGHTA, CDR2 FQGNSA. Between the trimmed V and J ends, which lost 5 bases and 0 bases, there was a span of 14 bases. The CDR3 is 15 residues long. CDR3 sequence reads: CASSPHSGASYEQYF. The CDR3 nucleotides read TGTGCCAGCAGCCCTCATAGCGGAGCCTCCTACGAGCAGTACTTC.

V usage is TRBV4-2 and J usage is TRBJ2-4; TRBD2 is a possible D gene (5 bases). Trimming removed 4 bases at V and 6 bases at J, with 13 bases between. The CDR3 is made up of 14 amino acids. CDR1 is LGHNA, CDR2 YNFKEQ, per germline. The CDR3, as DNA: TGTGCCAGCAGCCCAGCCGACTACGGAAACATTCAGTACTTC. Amino acids: CASSPADYGNIQYF.

This clone appeared once. The V and J genes are TRBV3-1 (or the pseudogene TRBV3-2) and TRBJ1-1; D is unclear. The CDR3 has 12 amino acids. CDR1 and CDR2 from the germline V gene are LGHDT and YNNKEL (reference sequence). Trimming took 1 base from V and 10 from J, leaving 10 bases between them. The CDR3 is CASSQVGWVAFF. CDR3 DNA sequence: TGTGCCAGCAGCCAAGTCGGGTGGGTAGCTTTCTTT.